This TCR beta chain appears in the sequencing data of a study of blood T cell repertoires in COVID-19. Study at large: Acute and convalescent COVID-19 specimens originated in the United States, Italy and Spain. Sample material is recorded as cDNA or gDNA derived from T cells, B-cell-depleted T cells, or PBMCs.

A Seattle source enrolled patients during active infection and followed them longitudinally. Source study methods: Amplification from reference gene primers served as the basis for estimated nucleated cell counts. The table came from immunoSEQ multiplex PCR; TCRdb's copy has only in-frame clones and leaves some out. The V and J calls and clone size were taken over from that table, and D and trimming were inferred from the DNA. The sample has some 200,000 clones; around four fifths are singletons. Germline V gene data show CDR1 as SGHRS and CDR2 as YFSETQ. The CDR3 consists of 15 residues. V dropped 0 bases and J dropped 7 bases, with 13 bases sitting between them.

The receptor comes from a man in his sixties with COVID-19, enrolled during active disease. V is TRBV5-1 and J is TRBJ1-4; possibly TRBD1 for D (5 bases). Specimen: peripheral blood. The CDR3 DNA is TGCGCCAGCAGCTTGGGTGCAGGGCGGGGTGAAAAACTGTTTTTT. Residues: CASSLGAGRGEKLFF.